A single count supports the clone carrying this T cell receptor beta chain. The antigen is unknown. This record belongs to a study of shared clonotypes between healthy human individuals. Germline V gene data show CDR1 as SGHVS and CDR2 as FQNEAQ. The CDR3 covers 14 residues. V was cut by 4 bases and J by 3 bases, with 10 bases left in between. Deep-level running was used for the assay. Clones were sequenced by immunoSEQ multiplex PCR, and TCRdb holds only the in-frame ones, with some missing. The table shows about 1 million clones, with around 76% occurring only once. Whole-study findings and limits: Collection of samples was limited to blood; tissue repertoires likely differ. Shared clonotypes across all four donors exceeded non-shared ones in generation probability. The study generally estimated greater richness for naive than memory subsets.

Sequencing was carried out using memory CD4+ T cells sorted from blood. The sample's subset: CD45RA-negative fraction. V gene TRBV7-8 combines with J gene TRBJ1-5; D is undetermined. The clonotype originates from a man between 18 and 35 years old in good health. Here the CDR3 reads CASSSDPFNQPQHF. The CDR3 DNA reads TGTGCCAGCAGCTCCGACCCTTTCAATCAGCCCCAGCATTTT.